Sequencing of this T cell receptor beta chain was carried out in a study of beta chain features in type 1 diabetes. Of the isolated RNA, all was reverse transcribed, and so the sequenced material was expressed TCRB transcripts. Profiling relied on immunoSEQ multiplex PCR, and the TCRdb table lists in-frame clones only, not all of them. The repertoire holds 300,000 to 350,000 clones, with around 15% as singletons. Based on CD45RO/CCR7/CD25/CD127/CD95/CD27, CD4+ regulatory, stem cell-like memory, naive and central memory cells were sorted. Findings of the study overall: PCR, the amplification step, might favor shorter templates, equally in patients and controls.

A remark on this clone: Its antigen remains unidentified.

The CDR3 runs to 17 residues. Looked up from germline, CDR1 is SGHRS and CDR2 is YFSETQ. The germline V and J ends were trimmed by 0 bases and 2 bases, with 17 bases remaining between them. Sequencing input: central memory CD4+ T cells from blood. The origin of this receptor is a young man in good health. This rearrangement joins TRBV5-1 to TRBJ2-5; no firm D call. The chain's CDR3 is CASSLGLPRSGQETQYF. CDR3 nucleotides: TGCGCCAGCAGCTTGGGTCTTCCAAGGAGTGGACAAGAGACCCAGTACTTC. Together with reference TRBV5-1 and TRBJ2-5, the CDR3 gives the full variable domain: KAGVTQTPRYLIKTRGQQVTLSCSPISGHRSVSWYQQTPGQGLQFLFEYFSETQRNKGNFPGRFSGRQFSNSRSEMNVSTLELGDSALYLCASSLGLPRSGQETQYFGPGTRLLVL.